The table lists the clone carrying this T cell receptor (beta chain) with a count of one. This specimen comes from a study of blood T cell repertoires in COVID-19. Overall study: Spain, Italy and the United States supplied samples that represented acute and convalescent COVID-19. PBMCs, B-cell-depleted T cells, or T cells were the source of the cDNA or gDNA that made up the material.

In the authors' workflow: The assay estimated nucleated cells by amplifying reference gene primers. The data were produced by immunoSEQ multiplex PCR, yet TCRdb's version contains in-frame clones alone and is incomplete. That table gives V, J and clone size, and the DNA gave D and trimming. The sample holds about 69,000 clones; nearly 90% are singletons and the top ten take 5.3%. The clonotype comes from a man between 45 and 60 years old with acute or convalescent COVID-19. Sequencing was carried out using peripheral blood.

The CDR3 DNA is TGTGCCAGCATCTACGAGCGGGGCGTGAATGAAAAACTGTTTTTT. Translating it yields CASIYERGVNEKLFF. V and J are TRBV7-9 and TRBJ1-4; TRBD1 is a possible D gene (5 bases). The V gene's germline CDR1 is SEHNR and CDR2 FQNEAQ (reference sequence). The CDR3 runs 15 residues. The V gene lost 7 bases and the J gene lost 5 bases, with 17 bases spanning the gap.